These 31 T cell receptor beta chains came from one sample sequenced in a study of early T cells in non-severe SARS-CoV-2 infection. One entry per CDR3 protein, called by TCRdb with MiXCR from the 5' RACE reads. The profile shows some 81,000 distinct CDR3 sequences, 7.5% to 10% of them singletons. Sequencing used whole blood. These receptors all come from an adult who was a healthcare worker with PCR-confirmed SARS-CoV-2 infection or an uninfected control (not recorded which).

The chain uses TRBV9 and TRBJ2-1, with D maybe TRBD2 (6 bases). Germline V gives CDR1 SGDLS, CDR2 YYNGEE. V gave up 0 bases and J gave up 2 bases, with 12 bases separating them. This CDR3 has 16 residues. CDR3 region: CASSVEWREPYNEQFF. Written as DNA, the CDR3 is TGTGCCAGCAGCGTAGAGTGGCGGGAACCCTACAATGAGCAGTTCTTC.

The chain employs TRBV28 and TRBJ2-7; TRBD2 agrees at 9 bases. The germline gives CDR1 MDHEN, CDR2 SYDVKM. The CDR3 contains 16 residues. The trim removed 1 base at V and 4 bases at J, leaving 8 bases unmatched. CDR3 in amino acids: CASSLLGASGKYEQYF. CDR3 DNA sequence: TGTGCCAGCAGTTTATTGGGGGCTAGCGGGAAGTACGAGCAGTACTTC.

V gene TRBV7-9 combines with J gene TRBJ2-1, with 12 bases lining up with TRBD2. Germline V gene lookup returns CDR1 SEHNR and CDR2 FQNEAQ (reference sequence). With 5 bases clipped from V and 0 bases from J, the junction kept 8 bases outside the gene matches. This CDR3 is 18 amino acids long. In DNA, the CDR3 is TGTGCCAGCAGCCGGGGGACTAGCGGGCCGAGCTCCTACAATGAGCAGTTCTTC. Residues: CASSRGTSGPSSYNEQFF.

The CDR3 is CASSSSLGGGNTEAFF. The CDR3 DNA reads TGTGCCAGCAGTTCTTCCCTGGGGGGAGGTAACACTGAAGCTTTCTTT. This chain connects TRBV28 to TRBJ1-1; D is possibly TRBD1 (5 bases). There are 16 residues in the CDR3. Germline V gives CDR1 MDHEN, CDR2 SYDVKM. V was pared by 4 bases and J by 2 bases, with 17 bases between.

This clonotype was seen repeatedly, ten times or more. The V call is TRBV7-9, the J call TRBJ2-2, with 10 bases aligning to TRBD1. CDR1 is SEHNR and CDR2 is FQNEAQ in the germline V gene (reference sequence). There are 16 residues in the CDR3. V shed 6 bases and J 3 bases; nucleotides not matched to a gene: 7. The CDR3 is CASSRQGATYTGELFF. The DNA of the CDR3 is TGTGCCAGCAGTCGACAGGGGGCCACCTACACCGGGGAGCTGTTTTTT.

By frequency in the sample, this clonotype is medium-sized. J is TRBJ2-7 and V is TRBV5-1, with D possibly TRBD1 on 6 matching bases. Per germline, CDR1 SGHRS and CDR2 YFSETQ. V shed 3 bases and J shed 5 bases, with 21 bases lying between them. The CDR3 covers 16 residues. The DNA of the CDR3 is TGCGCCAGCAGCTCGACACCCGGGACATGGGGCAACGAGCAGTACTTC. Translation: CASSSTPGTWGNEQYF.

There are a few counts of this clonotype. V and J are TRBV12-3 or TRBV12-4 and TRBJ1-3; no clear D. The V and J ends lost 3 bases and 4 bases respectively, with 7 bases between them. This CDR3 is built from 13 residues. The CDR3 reads CASSFVGGNTIYF. Written as DNA, the CDR3 is TGTGCCAGCAGTTTCGTGGGGGGAAACACCATATATTTT.

The sample holds many counts of this clonotype. The chain joins TRBV20-1 to TRBJ1-5; possibly TRBD1 for D (5 bases). CDR1 and CDR2 from the germline V gene are DFQATT and SNEGSKA (reference sequence). The CDR3 contains 12 residues. The V end lost 5 bases, the J end lost 4 bases, and 9 bases lay between the germline ends. In DNA form, the CDR3 reads TGCAGTGCTCGGGGCCATAATCAGCCCCAGCATTTT. It yields the protein CSARGHNQPQHF.

This clonotype was detected ten times or more. The chain couples TRBV19 to TRBJ2-7, with unresolved D. Looked up from germline, CDR1 is LNHDA and CDR2 is SQIVND (reference sequence). The CDR3 has 14 residues. V lost 3 bases to trimming and J lost 2 bases, with 11 bases between them. CDR3 in amino acids: CASSIIRQTYEQYF. As DNA, the CDR3 is TGTGCCAGTAGTATCATACGGCAGACCTACGAGCAGTACTTC.

There are many counts of this clonotype. V usage is TRBV20-1 and J usage is TRBJ1-1; 8 bases are a match to TRBD1. CDR3 length: 14 residues. V trimming: 5 bases; J trimming: 1 base; junction bases outside the gene matches: 6. Germline V gives CDR1 DFQATT, CDR2 SNEGSKA (reference sequence). The CDR3, as DNA: TGCAGTGCTCCCGGGACAGGCCAGAACACTGAAGCTTTCTTT. Amino acid sequence: CSAPGTGQNTEAFF.

This clonotype was counted only a few times. This chain uses TRBV11-2 with TRBJ1-2, with 10 bases aligning to TRBD1. With 5 bases clipped from V and 6 bases from J, the junction kept 9 bases outside the gene matches. The CDR3 length is 15 residues. The V gene's germline CDR1 is SGHAT and CDR2 FQNNGV. CDR3 coding DNA: TGTGCCAGCAGCCCCCAGTGGGGGACAGGGGATGGCTACACCTTC. It encodes CASSPQWGTGDGYTF.

This clonotype was found a few times. The chain has TRBV4-1 and TRBJ1-6; unclear D gene. Germline assignment: CDR1 MGHRA and CDR2 YSYEKL. V lost 4 bases to trimming and J lost 8 bases, with 15 bases between them. The CDR3 has 15 amino acids. CDR3 bases: TGCGCCAGCAGCCTTCGGTCCGGGGTTGATTCACCCCTCCACTTT. It specifies CASSLRSGVDSPLHF.

The chain is built from TRBV6-5 and TRBJ1-6; D gene ambiguous. Trimming shortened V by 0 bases and J by 2 bases, and 8 bases separated the two germline ends. This CDR3 comprises 16 residues. CDR1 MNHEY and CDR2 SVGAGI come from the germline V gene. CDR3 in DNA: TGTGCCAGCAGTTACTCGTCCGGGCCCTATAATTCACCCCTCCACTTT. Translation: CASSYSSGPYNSPLHF.

There are many counts of this clonotype. CDR3 loop: CASSQGGGLNYEQYF. For the CDR3, the DNA is TGTGCCAGCAGCCAAGGAGGAGGCCTAAACTACGAGCAGTACTTC. V is TRBV4-2 and J is TRBJ2-7; weak D call: TRBD2 (5 bases). CDR3 length: 15 amino acids. In germline, CDR1 is LGHNA, CDR2 YNFKEQ. V was shortened by 1 base and J by 3 bases, with 13 bases between the two germline ends.

This clonotype appeared a few times. CDR3 amino acids: CASSLSSRGAYEQYF. The CDR3 DNA follows: TGTGCCAGCAGTTTATCTTCCCGGGGGGCCTACGAGCAGTACTTC. The chain is built from TRBV28 and TRBJ2-7; 7 bases align to TRBD2. This CDR3 has 15 amino acids. Germline CDR1 is MDHEN and CDR2 is SYDVKM. J lost 2 bases, V lost 1 base, and 5 bases had no gene match.

The sample holds many counts of this clonotype. The J gene is TRBJ2-7, the V gene TRBV20-1; D may correspond to TRBD1 or TRBD2 (6 bases each). Germline lookup yields CDR1 DFQATT and CDR2 SNEGSKA (reference sequence). This CDR3 is built from 14 residues. V was clipped by 0 bases and J by 2 bases, with 11 bases between them. CDR3 DNA sequence: TGCAGTGCTAGAGAGGGGGCGGGAACCTACGAGCAGTACTTC. It translates to CSAREGAGTYEQYF.

V usage is TRBV28 and J usage is TRBJ1-6; a possible D gene is TRBD1 (5 bases). V lost 5 bases to trimming and J lost 10 bases, with 15 bases between them. Germline CDR1 is MDHEN and CDR2 is SYDVKM. This CDR3 has 14 residues. In DNA form, the CDR3 reads TGTGCCAGCAGTATCCCGGGGGAGGTATCACCCCTCCACTTT. This encodes CASSIPGEVSPLHF.

This clonotype was counted at least ten times. The rearrangement uses TRBV4-1 and TRBJ2-1; D not resolved. The germline V and J ends were trimmed by 3 bases and 0 bases, with 12 bases remaining between them. This CDR3 is 16 amino acids long. Germline V gene data show CDR1 as MGHRA and CDR2 as YSYEKL. CDR3 protein: CASSHPRSSSYNEQFF. CDR3 nucleotide sequence: TGCGCCAGCAGCCACCCTAGGTCGAGCTCCTACAATGAGCAGTTCTTC.

This clonotype has a handful of counts. V is TRBV12-3 or TRBV12-4 and J is TRBJ2-7, with a possible D match to TRBD1 (7 bases). Trimming took 8 bases from V and 6 from J, leaving 17 bases between them. The CDR3 runs to 13 residues. In nucleotides, the CDR3 is TGTGCCAGCGGCCCTCAGGGGGGAGGCGAGCAGTACTTC. Amino acids: CASGPQGGGEQYF.

Here the CDR3 DNA reads TGTGCCAGCAGCTCCTGGGGCAGCACAGATACGCAGTATTTT. Translation: CASSSWGSTDTQYF. The rearrangement links TRBV11-1 to TRBJ2-3; a possible D gene is TRBD1 (5 bases). V lost 4 bases to trimming and J lost 0 bases, with 8 bases between them. The germline V gene has CDR1 SGHAT and CDR2 FQDESV (reference sequence). The CDR3 loop spans 14 amino acids.

This clonotype came up many times. The chain has TRBV29-1 and TRBJ2-2; 9 bases are a match to TRBD1. V dropped 7 bases and J dropped 5; count of bases not matched to a gene: 8. The germline V gene has CDR1 SQVTM and CDR2 ANQGSEA. This CDR3 is 14 amino acids long. The DNA for the CDR3 is TGCAGCGATTTCCGGGACAGGGTGACCGGGGAGCTGTTTTTT. It is translated as CSDFRDRVTGELFF.

The chain links TRBV28 to TRBJ1-3; no clear D. The CDR3 runs to 14 residues. V was trimmed by 3 bases and J by 4 bases, leaving 10 bases between them. Looked up from germline, CDR1 is MDHEN and CDR2 is SYDVKM. CDR3 sequence: CASSLDLPGNTIYF. Written as DNA, the CDR3 is TGTGCCAGCAGTTTGGACCTCCCCGGAAACACCATATATTTT.

This clonotype was counted many times. The chain couples TRBV15 to TRBJ1-4, with TRBD1 identical over 7 bases. Per germline, CDR1 LNHNV and CDR2 YYDKDF (reference sequence). With 0 bases clipped from V and 6 bases from J, the junction kept 4 bases outside the gene matches. This CDR3 is built from 15 residues. This CDR3 reads CATSRDGDSDEKLFF. The CDR3, as DNA: TGTGCCACCAGCAGAGATGGGGACAGTGATGAAAAACTGTTTTTT. The entire variable domain, with the rest obtained from reference TRBV15 and TRBJ1-4, is as follows: DAMVIQNPRYQVTQFGKPVTLSCSQTLNHNVMYWYQQKSSQAPKLLFHYYDKDFNNEADTPDNFQSRRPNTSFCFLDIRSPGLGDTAMYLCATSRDGDSDEKLFFGSGTQLSVL.

There are many counts of this clonotype. V is TRBV11-2 and J is TRBJ2-7; TRBD2 might be the D (5 bases). Germline CDR1 and CDR2: SGHAT and FQNNGV. Trimming left V 5 bases short and J 5 bases short, with 16 bases between. This CDR3 spans 14 amino acids. The DNA for the CDR3 is TGTGCCAGCAGCCCGAGGGCGGCAGCTAACGAGCAGTACTTC. Translation gives CASSPRAAANEQYF.

This clonotype was seen ten or more times. The chain joins TRBV28 to TRBJ2-7; tentatively, D is TRBD1 (5 bases). Trimming stripped 2 bases from V and 2 bases from J, with 10 bases between. Germline V lookup: CDR1 MDHEN, CDR2 SYDVKM. CDR3 length equals 14 residues. The CDR3, as DNA: TGTGCCAGCAGTTTACTTGGGGCTACCTACGAGCAGTACTTC. Protein sequence: CASSLLGATYEQYF.

This clonotype was observed many times. The chain combines TRBV6-6 with TRBJ2-5; no reliable D call. This CDR3 has 12 amino acids. Germline lookup yields CDR1 MNHNY and CDR2 SVGAGI (reference sequence). V lost 2 bases and J lost 5, with 6 bases in between. CDR3 DNA sequence: TGTGCCAGCAGTTACATAGGGGAGACCCAGTACTTC. It is translated as CASSYIGETQYF.

This clonotype was seen ten or more times. The V gene is TRBV5-1, the J gene TRBJ2-1, with D possibly matching TRBD2 (6 bases). V was pared by 1 base and J by 9 bases, with 8 bases between. CDR3 length: 12 residues. Germline-derived CDR1 and CDR2 are SGHRS and YFSETQ. CDR3 in amino acids: CASSLPEGEQFF. The CDR3 DNA reads TGCGCCAGCAGCTTGCCGGAGGGTGAGCAGTTCTTC.

This clonotype occurred many times. The chain recombines TRBV11-2 with TRBJ2-1; the D call may be TRBD1 or TRBD2 (5 bases each). CDR1 and CDR2 (germline): SGHAT, FQNNGV. The V end was cut by 5 bases, the J end by 8 bases, with 19 bases between. This CDR3 has 15 amino acids. DNA for the CDR3: TGTGCCAGCAGCCTATACAGGACTGGTCACGATGAGCAGTTCTTC. This translates into CASSLYRTGHDEQFF.

This clonotype was seen ten or more times. J is TRBJ2-7 and V is TRBV20-1, with 11 positions matching TRBD2. From germline, CDR1 is DFQATT and CDR2 SNEGSKA (reference sequence). The CDR3 sequence is 14 residues long. Trimming at V came to 3 bases and at J to 7 bases, leaving 8 bases not matched to a gene. CDR3 protein: CSARTSGTPGEQYF. DNA of the CDR3: TGCAGTGCTAGGACTAGCGGGACCCCCGGGGAGCAGTACTTC.

In this sample, this clonotype turned up a few times. The chain has TRBV20-1 and TRBJ1-4, with TRBD1 as a possible D gene (6 bases). The V and J ends lost 5 bases and 2 bases respectively, with 9 bases between them. Germline CDR1 DFQATT, CDR2 SNEGSKA (reference sequence). This CDR3 contains 13 residues. The CDR3 region has the DNA TGCAGTGCTCAGGGGCGTACTAATGAAAAACTGTTTTTT. Translating it yields CSAQGRTNEKLFF.

The chain joins TRBV12-3 or TRBV12-4 to TRBJ1-1, with D unresolved. V lost 6 bases and J 1 base, leaving 9 bases between the germline ends. The CDR3 is 13 residues long. DNA of the CDR3: TGTGCCAGCAGGGAGGGCTGGAACACTGAAGCTTTCTTT. Its translation: CASREGWNTEAFF.